These 27 T cell receptor beta chains share one sample of origin, sequenced in a study of T-cell memory formation after mild COVID-19. Each CDR3 protein gets one entry after TCRdb re-called the 5' RACE reads with MiXCR. The sample lists hundreds of thousands of distinct CDR3 sequences; under 8.5% were seen once. The sequenced sample consisted of PBMCs or a T cell subset sorted from them (not recorded which). The receptors here all came from a man between 18 and 35 years old who had mild COVID-19 (a few samples of this study predate the infection). Cell type and time point are not known.

This chain connects TRBV4-1 to TRBJ2-2; 11 bases are a match to TRBD2. The CDR3 is 18 residues long. Germline trimming cut 2 bases from V and 7 bases from J; bases unmatched to any gene: 12. Germline CDR1 MGHRA, CDR2 YSYEKL. The CDR3 DNA follows: TGCGCCAGCAGCCAACCACCCATCACTAGCGGGGGCCGCGGGGAGCTGTTTTTT. Its translation is CASSQPPITSGGRGELFF.

This chain joins TRBV28 and TRBJ2-1; D perhaps matches TRBD2 (6 bases). Looked up from germline, CDR1 is MDHEN and CDR2 is SYDVKM. The CDR3 covers 16 residues. Trimming took off 4 bases at V and 8 bases at J, with 21 bases between the two ends. CDR3 coding DNA: TGTGCCAGCAGTTCCCCTGAGGGCGGAGGGGTGTATGAGCAGTTCTTC. It codes for CASSSPEGGGVYEQFF.

This sequence joins TRBV6-5 and TRBJ1-5, with TRBD1 identical over 7 bases. The CDR3 is 16 amino acids. The J segment lost 0 bases and the V segment lost 6 bases, leaving 8 bases of the junction unmatched. Germline V gene lookup returns CDR1 MNHEY and CDR2 SVGAGI. In nucleotides, the CDR3 is TGTGCCAGCAGCGGGGGGACAGCCGATAGCAATCAGCCCCAGCATTTT. Encoded protein: CASSGGTADSNQPQHF.

This clonotype was counted many times. The rearrangement uses TRBV21-1 and TRBJ1-3; the table assigns TRBD1, which was not confirmed against the DNA. TRBV21-1 is labeled a pseudogene. This CDR3 has 18 amino acids. CDR3 nucleotides: TGTGCCAGCAGCAAAACAAAACCCCTCGGGCTTTCTGGAAACACCATATATTTT. It is translated as CASSKTKPLGLSGNTIYF.

This chain uses TRBV6-2 or TRBV6-3 with TRBJ2-7, with a tentative D call TRBD1 (5 bases). V shed 0 bases and J shed 5 bases, with 8 bases lying between them. Per germline, CDR1 MNHEY and CDR2 SVGEGT. This CDR3 spans 13 amino acids. This chain's CDR3 is CASSYSRENEQYV. CDR3 bases: TGTGCCAGCAGTTACTCCAGGGAAAACGAGCAGTACGTC.

The genes are TRBV25-1 and TRBJ2-5; 7 positions match TRBD2. CDR3 length: 17 residues. J was trimmed by 0 bases and V by 3 bases; bases with no gene match: 10. Germline V gene lookup returns CDR1 MGHDK and CDR2 SYGVNS. The CDR3 loop is CASSDGPGRVYQETQYF. The CDR3 DNA reads TGTGCCAGCAGTGACGGTCCGGGGAGGGTGTACCAAGAGACCCAGTACTTC.

In its sample, this clonotype was seen a few times. V gene TRBV6-5 combines with J gene TRBJ2-3; D gene ambiguous. In germline, CDR1 is MNHEY, CDR2 SVGAGI. The CDR3 loop spans 13 amino acids. Trimming removed 4 bases at V and 4 bases at J, with 9 bases between. CDR3 in amino acids: CASSSGRADTQYF. The CDR3 nucleotides are TGTGCCAGCAGTTCCGGCCGAGCAGATACGCAGTATTTT.

This clonotype was recorded many times. The CDR3, as DNA: TGCGCCAGCAGGACCCAACTTAGCACAGATACGCAGTATTTT. This codes for CASRTQLSTDTQYF. The chain combines TRBV5-1 with TRBJ2-3; no reliable D call. CDR3 size: 14 residues. Trimming shortened V by 5 bases and J by 0 bases, and 10 bases separated the two germline ends. CDR1 and CDR2 from the germline V gene are SGHRS and YFSETQ. Full variable domain (outside the CDR3, taken from reference TRBV5-1 and TRBJ2-3): KAGVTQTPRYLIKTRGQQVTLSCSPISGHRSVSWYQQTPGQGLQFLFEYFSETQRNKGNFPGRFSGRQFSNSRSEMNVSTLELGDSALYLCASRTQLSTDTQYFGPGTRLTVL.

This clonotype has at least ten counts. This chain links TRBV10-1 with TRBJ1-1; a weak D match, TRBD1 (6 bases). V shed 0 bases and J shed 2 bases, with 10 bases lying between them. The CDR3 is made up of 15 amino acids. Germline V CDR1 and CDR2: WNHNN, SYGVQD (reference sequence). The CDR3 protein is CASSESGGANTEAFF. In DNA, the CDR3 is TGCGCCAGCAGTGAGTCTGGGGGGGCCAACACTGAAGCTTTCTTT.

This clonotype showed up just a few times. The chain recombines TRBV7-2 with TRBJ2-7; no reliable D call. The V and J ends lost 1 base and 3 bases respectively, with 10 bases between them. The CDR3 runs to 14 residues. Germline V gene sequence: CDR1 SGHTA, CDR2 FQGNSA. CDR3 amino acids: CASSLEFIGYEQYF. The CDR3 DNA follows: TGTGCCAGCAGCTTAGAATTTATAGGCTACGAGCAGTACTTC. The full variable domain, in which reference TRBV7-2 and TRBJ2-7 provide the parts outside the CDR3, is GAGVSQSPSNKVTEKGKDVELRCDPISGHTALYWYRQSLGQGLEFLIYFQGNSAPDKSGLPSDRFSAERTGGSVSTLTIQRTQQEDSAVYLCASSLEFIGYEQYFGPGTRLTVT.

The chain recombines TRBV4-1 with TRBJ2-7; tentatively, D is TRBD2 (5 bases). The CDR3 is made up of 16 amino acids. CDR1 MGHRA and CDR2 YSYEKL come from the germline V gene. V lost 0 bases and J 6 bases, leaving 18 bases between the germline ends. CDR3 sequence reads: CASSQDRGRPEGEQYF. The CDR3 DNA reads as TGCGCCAGCAGCCAAGATCGAGGGCGGCCTGAGGGCGAGCAGTACTTC.

This clonotype was seen more than once but under ten times. J is TRBJ1-2 and V is TRBV9; TRBD1 matches at 12 bases. The V segment lost 4 bases and the J segment 7 bases; nucleotides outside the gene matches: 5. The CDR3 is 14 amino acids. The germline gives CDR1 SGDLS, CDR2 YYNGEE. The CDR3 sequence is CASSYGTGGTGYTF. In nucleotides, the CDR3 is TGTGCCAGCAGCTACGGGACAGGGGGCACTGGCTACACCTTC.

This clonotype appeared many times. The DNA for the CDR3 is TGTGCCAGCAGCTCGGCCCTGGAAGCTAACTATGGCTACACCTTC. It is translated as CASSSALEANYGYTF. The chain links TRBV7-9 to TRBJ1-2, with unresolved D. This CDR3 has 15 residues. V lost 4 bases and J lost 0, with 12 bases in between. Germline assignment: CDR1 SEHNR and CDR2 FQNEAQ (reference sequence).

This clonotype was counted many times. This chain joins TRBV4-1 and TRBJ1-6; D unresolved. This CDR3 is built from 13 residues. The germline V gene encodes CDR1 MGHRA and CDR2 YSYEKL. V shed 4 bases and J shed 14 bases, with 15 bases lying between them. The CDR3 loop is CASSPLSVGSLHF. The CDR3 DNA sequence: TGCGCCAGCAGCCCTCTCAGTGTGGGGTCCCTCCACTTT.

This clonotype has more than one count but fewer than ten. V gene TRBV7-6 combines with J gene TRBJ2-1; 9 bases are a match to TRBD2. Germline V gene lookup returns CDR1 SGHVS and CDR2 FNYEAQ. V shed 3 bases and J 4 bases; nucleotides not matched to a gene: 7. The CDR3 consists of 16 residues. CDR3: CASSLAPSGVYNEQFF. Written as DNA, the CDR3 is TGTGCCAGCAGCTTGGCGCCTAGCGGGGTATACAATGAGCAGTTCTTC.

This clonotype was counted a few times. The chain combines TRBV7-2 with TRBJ2-1, with a possible D match to TRBD2 (6 bases). The CDR3 runs 14 residues. V gave up 6 bases and J gave up 15 bases, with 24 bases separating them. CDR1 is SGHTA and CDR2 is FQGNSA in the germline V gene. The CDR3 sequence: CASSFTGDSPLGFF. In DNA, the CDR3 is TGTGCCAGCAGTTTCACTGGGGACTCCCCCCTCGGGTTCTTC. The whole variable domain, remainder taken from reference TRBV7-2 and TRBJ2-1, is GAGVSQSPSNKVTEKGKDVELRCDPISGHTALYWYRQSLGQGLEFLIYFQGNSAPDKSGLPSDRFSAERTGGSVSTLTIQRTQQEDSAVYLCASSFTGDSPLGFFGPGTRLTVL.

As DNA, the CDR3 is TGCAGTGCTAGTGGCGGCGAGCAGTACTTC. This sequence encodes CSASGGEQYF. The chain uses TRBV20-1 and TRBJ2-7; D gene uncertain. Germline loops: CDR1 DFQATT, CDR2 SNEGSKA (reference sequence). The V gene lost 3 bases and the J gene lost 6 bases, with 6 bases spanning the gap. The CDR3 consists of 10 residues.

This clonotype has at least ten counts. The chain links TRBV7-9 to TRBJ2-1; possibly TRBD1 or TRBD2 for D (5 bases each). Trimming pared 4 bases from V and 9 bases from J, leaving 7 bases between. Germline CDR1 reads SEHNR; CDR2 reads FQNEAQ (reference sequence). This CDR3 has 11 amino acids. DNA of the CDR3: TGTGCCAGCAGCTCGAGGGGTGAGCAGTTCTTC. Translated, it gives CASSSRGEQFF.

The gene calls are TRBV6-2 or TRBV6-3 and TRBJ1-5; 9 nucleotides line up with TRBD1. The V gene end was trimmed by 5 bases and the J gene end by 1 base; junction bases not matched to a gene: 3. Germline assignment: CDR1 MNHEY and CDR2 SVGEGT. This CDR3 is built from 15 residues. This CDR3 is CASSKTGGSNQPQHF. The DNA for the CDR3 is TGTGCCAGCAGTAAGACAGGGGGAAGCAATCAGCCCCAGCATTTT.

This sequence joins TRBV7-8 and TRBJ1-5, with a weak D call TRBD1 (6 bases). The length of the CDR3 is 18 residues. V was pared by 5 bases and J by 3 bases, with 23 bases between. Germline loops: CDR1 SGHVS, CDR2 FQNEAQ. The CDR3 nucleotides are TGTGCCAGCAGCCCAGGAGGGGACACCCGGGGACTCAATCAGCCCCAGCATTTT. Its translation: CASSPGGDTRGLNQPQHF. Filled out from reference TRBV7-8 and TRBJ1-5, the complete variable domain reads GAGVSQSPRYKVAKRGQDVALRCDPISGHVSLFWYQQALGQGPEFLTYFQNEAQLDKSGLPSDRFFAERPEGSVSTLKIQRTQQEDSAVYLCASSPGGDTRGLNQPQHFGDGTRLSIL.

The chain carries TRBV6-5 and TRBJ1-6; D gene ambiguous. Trimming cost V 2 bases and J 9 bases, with 11 bases left between them. Germline V gives CDR1 MNHEY, CDR2 SVGAGI. This CDR3 is 14 amino acids long. Here the CDR3 reads CASSYRDIGSPLHF. The CDR3 bases are TGTGCCAGCAGTTACAGGGATATTGGTTCACCCCTCCACTTT.

Only a few counts were recorded for this clonotype. This chain joins TRBV7-2 and TRBJ1-2, with D uncertain. This CDR3 spans 16 amino acids. Germline V gene lookup returns CDR1 SGHTA and CDR2 FQGNSA. The germline V and J ends were trimmed by 2 bases and 6 bases, with 19 bases remaining between them. CDR3 loop: CASSLSRASAGNGYTF. CDR3 DNA: TGTGCCAGCAGCTTAAGTCGGGCCTCAGCGGGGAATGGCTACACCTTC.

This clonotype was counted a few times. The gene calls are TRBV29-1 and TRBJ2-3; D tentatively reads TRBD1 or TRBD2 (6 bases each). Looked up from germline, CDR1 is SQVTM and CDR2 is ANQGSEA. Between the trimmed V and J ends, which lost 4 bases and 7 bases, there was a span of 9 bases. The CDR3 covers 11 residues. CDR3 in amino acids: CSVGGGHTQYF. CDR3 in DNA: TGCAGCGTTGGTGGGGGGCATACGCAGTATTTT.

J is TRBJ2-3 and V is TRBV20-1, with 10 bases fitting TRBD2. Looked up from germline, CDR1 is DFQATT and CDR2 is SNEGSKA (reference sequence). Losses at the gene ends were 6 bases for V and 3 bases for J; bases not matched to a gene: 21. There are 19 residues in the CDR3. Written as DNA, the CDR3 is TGCAGTGCGCCACCTGAGGCGGCTAGCGGGGGCCCCAGGACAGATACGCAGTATTTT. It yields the protein CSAPPEAASGGPRTDTQYF.

The chain uses TRBV7-6 and TRBJ2-2; 8 nucleotides line up with TRBD2. In germline, CDR1 is SGHVS, CDR2 FNYEAQ. Trimming removed 6 bases from V and 4 bases from J; junction bases left unmatched: 10. The CDR3 has 16 residues. CDR3 DNA: TGTGCCAGCAGTCGCGGGGGGCCACTCACCACCGGGGAGCTGTTTTTT. Protein product: CASSRGGPLTTGELFF.

This clonotype was counted at least ten times. This chain uses TRBV7-9 with TRBJ2-1; 15 bases align to TRBD2. Germline loops: CDR1 SEHNR, CDR2 FQNEAQ (reference sequence). This CDR3 has 17 residues. J lost 4 bases, V lost 5 bases, and 6 bases had no gene match. The CDR3 sequence is CASSASGTSGGYNEQFF. CDR3 bases: TGTGCCAGCAGCGCCAGTGGGACTAGCGGGGGGTACAATGAGCAGTTCTTC.

The chain uses TRBV7-9 and TRBJ2-7, with no clear D. CDR3 length: 13 amino acids. CDR1 is SEHNR, CDR2 FQNEAQ, per germline (reference sequence). V shed 5 bases and J shed 4 bases, with 12 bases lying between them. In DNA, the CDR3 is TGTGCCAGCAGCAGATCGGACCAATACGAGCAGTACTTC. As protein: CASSRSDQYEQYF.